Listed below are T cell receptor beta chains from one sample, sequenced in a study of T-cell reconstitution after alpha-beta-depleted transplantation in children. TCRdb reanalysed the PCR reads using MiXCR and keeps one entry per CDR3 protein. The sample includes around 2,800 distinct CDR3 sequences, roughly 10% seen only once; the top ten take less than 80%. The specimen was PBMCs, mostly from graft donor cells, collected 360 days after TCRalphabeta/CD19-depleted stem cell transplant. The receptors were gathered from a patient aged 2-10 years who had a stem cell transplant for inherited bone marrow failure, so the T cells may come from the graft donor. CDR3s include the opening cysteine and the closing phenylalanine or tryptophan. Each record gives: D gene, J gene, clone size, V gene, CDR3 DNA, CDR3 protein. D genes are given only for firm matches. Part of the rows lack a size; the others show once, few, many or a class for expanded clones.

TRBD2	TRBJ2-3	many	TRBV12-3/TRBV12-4	TGTGCCAGCAGTTTACGGGGGAGGGAAAATACGCAGTATTTT	CASSLRGRENTQYF
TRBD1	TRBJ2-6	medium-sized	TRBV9	TGTGCCAGCAGCGTATCCACCGACAGGGGGCAGCACGTCCTGACTTTC	CASSVSTDRGQHVLTF
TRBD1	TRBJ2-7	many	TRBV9	TGTGCCAGCAGCGTCAAGCCGCGGGGACAGGGGTCCTACGAGCAGTACTTC	CASSVKPRGQGSYEQYF
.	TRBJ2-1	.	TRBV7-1	TGTGCCAGCAGCGCAGAGTACCAGCGTATTGAGCAGTTCTTC	CASSAEYQRIEQFF
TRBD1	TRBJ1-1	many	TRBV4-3	TGCGCCAGCAGCCAAGTGACAGGGTTGAACACTGAAGCTTTCTTT	CASSQVTGLNTEAFF
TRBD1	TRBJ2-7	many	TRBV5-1	TGCGCCAGCCGCCGGACAGGTAGCTCCTACGAGCAGTACTTC	CASRRTGSSYEQYF
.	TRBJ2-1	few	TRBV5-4	TGTGCCAGCAGCTTGGAAAGGTGGCGGGATGAGCAGTTCTTC	CASSLERWRDEQFF
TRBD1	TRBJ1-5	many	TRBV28	TGTGCCAGCAGTTCAACCGGGACAGGGGGCAATCAGCCCCAGCATTTT	CASSSTGTGGNQPQHF
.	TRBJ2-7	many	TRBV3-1	TGTGCCAGCAGCCAAGTCCTTAAACGGGGGTGCGAGCAGTACTTC	CASSQVLKRGCEQYF
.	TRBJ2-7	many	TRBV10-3	TGTGCCATCAGGGCCACAGGGTTGTACGAGCAGTACTTC	CAIRATGLYEQYF
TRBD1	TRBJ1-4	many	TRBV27	TGTGCCAGCAGCTTCGGACCGGGACAGGGTTATGAAAAACTGTTTTTT	CASSFGPGQGYEKLFF
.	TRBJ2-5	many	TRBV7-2	TGTGCCAGCAGCTTAGCGAGGGGGACCCAGTACTTC	CASSLARGTQYF
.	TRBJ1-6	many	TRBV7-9	TGTGCCAGCAGCTTTATGGGGGATTCACCCCTCCACTTT	CASSFMGDSPLHF
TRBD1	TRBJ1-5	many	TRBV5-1	TGCGCCAGCAGCCCGGGACAGGGAGATCAGCCCCAGCATTTT	CASSPGQGDQPQHF
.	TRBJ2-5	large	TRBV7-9	TGTGCCAGCAGCTTACGTACAGGAGCGACCCAGTACTTC	CASSLRTGATQYF